The 25 T cell receptor beta chains listed next were all sequenced from one sample in a study of blood T cell repertoires in COVID-19. Only in-frame clones appear in the TCRdb table, and some are missing; sequencing was by immunoSEQ multiplex PCR. The sample includes about 150,000 clones, 85% to 90% seen only once; the top ten take 15%. Sequenced sample: peripheral blood. These receptors were obtained from a woman in her forties with acute or convalescent COVID-19.

This clone was seen once. The germline gene is not matched at one end of the junction; a read error may be the cause. V is TRBV5-5 and J is TRBJ1-5, with a tentative D call TRBD1 (6 bases). The CDR3 totals 15 residues. CDR1 is SGHKS and CDR2 is YYEKEE in the germline V gene (reference sequence). The CDR3 bases are TGTGCCAGCAGTTTGGACAGATATAGCAATCAGCCCCAGCATTTT. Residues: CASSLDRYSNQPQHF.

The rearrangement joins TRBV15 to TRBJ1-1; TRBD1 agrees at 9 bases. This CDR3 comprises 15 residues. V was pared by 3 bases and J by 4 bases, with 6 bases of the junction left unmatched. Germline CDR1 is LNHNV and CDR2 is YYDKDF (reference sequence). CDR3 nucleotides: TGTGCCACCAGCAGTGACCGGGACAGGGTCACTGAAGCTTTCTTT. It specifies CATSSDRDRVTEAFF.

A word on this clone: The germline gene is not matched at one end of the junction; a read error may be the cause. The rearrangement links TRBV7-7 to TRBJ2-5; 11 nucleotides agree with TRBD2. This CDR3 is built from 16 residues. CDR1 and CDR2 from the germline V gene are SSHAT and FNYEAQ (reference sequence). The CDR3 is CASSTHGLAGKETQYF. The CDR3 DNA is TGTGCTAGCAGCACCCACGGACTAGCGGGTAAAGAGACCCAGTACTTC.

This chain connects TRBV7-9 to TRBJ2-3, with 8 bases matching TRBD2. Germline V gives CDR1 SEHNR, CDR2 FQNEAQ (reference sequence). The length of the CDR3 is 15 residues. Unmatched junction bases numbered 5, after V lost 6 bases and J lost 0 bases. The CDR3 DNA is TGTGCCAGCAGTCCCATAGCGGGAAGCACAGATACGCAGTATTTT. This encodes CASSPIAGSTDTQYF.

J is TRBJ1-2 and V is TRBV9; 9 positions agree with TRBD1. There are 17 residues in the CDR3. J was trimmed by 0 bases and V by 3 bases; bases with no gene match: 9. The germline gives CDR1 SGDLS, CDR2 YYNGEE. CDR3 nucleotides: TGTGCCAGCAGCGATAAACCGGGGACAGGGTCTAACTATGGCTACACCTTC. Amino acid sequence: CASSDKPGTGSNYGYTF.

The chain employs TRBV5-1 and TRBJ2-3; D is possibly TRBD2 (5 bases). The V and J ends lost 4 bases and 9 bases respectively, with 15 bases between them. This CDR3 is 13 amino acids long. Germline CDR1 SGHRS, CDR2 YFSETQ. The CDR3 nucleotides read TGCGCCAGCAGCCCGAGGCGGGCAGCCACGCAGTATTTT. Translation gives CASSPRRAATQYF.

The V call is TRBV19, the J call TRBJ2-7; a possible D gene is TRBD1 (5 bases). Germline V lookup: CDR1 LNHDA, CDR2 SQIVND (reference sequence). The CDR3 consists of 14 residues. V was trimmed by 7 bases and J by 6 bases, leaving 19 bases between them. The chain's CDR3 is CASTPGGTGSEQYF. CDR3 coding DNA: TGTGCCAGTACCCCTGGCGGAACAGGCAGCGAGCAGTACTTC.

The CDR3: CASSVVWRDTQYF. CDR3 DNA sequence: TGTGCCAGCAGCGTAGTGTGGAGGGATACGCAGTATTTT. The chain combines TRBV9 with TRBJ2-3, with D maybe TRBD2 (5 bases). The CDR3 runs to 13 residues. V lost 0 bases, J lost 6 bases, and 8 bases lay in between. The germline gives CDR1 SGDLS, CDR2 YYNGEE. The full variable domain, with the rest looked up from reference TRBV9 and TRBJ2-3, is DSGVTQTPKHLITATGQRVTLRCSPRSGDLSVYWYQQSLDQGLQFLIQYYNGEERAKGNILERFSAQQFPDLHSELNLSSLELGDSALYFCASSVVWRDTQYFGPGTRLTVL.

This chain's CDR3 is CASSTDSATQYF. CDR3 sequence (DNA): TGTGCCAGTAGCACGGACAGTGCTACGCAGTATTTT. The J gene is TRBJ2-3, the V gene TRBV19, with D maybe TRBD1 (6 bases). The germline V gene encodes CDR1 LNHDA and CDR2 SQIVND (reference sequence). The length of the CDR3 is 12 residues. V lost 6 bases to trimming and J lost 8 bases, with 12 bases between them.

This clone was counted only a few times. The chain uses TRBV7-8 and TRBJ2-2; TRBD2 is a possible D gene (6 bases). V shed 0 bases and J shed 5 bases, with 16 bases lying between them. The length of the CDR3 is 17 residues. Germline V gene sequence: CDR1 SGHVS, CDR2 FQNEAQ. CDR3 in amino acids: CASSLAGGLEVTGELFF. The CDR3 DNA is TGTGCCAGCAGCTTAGCCGGGGGTCTTGAGGTGACCGGGGAGCTGTTTTTT.

The chain recombines TRBV15 with TRBJ2-3, with D possibly matching TRBD1 (5 bases). CDR1 is LNHNV and CDR2 is YYDKDF in the germline V gene (reference sequence). This CDR3 region has 15 residues. Trimming cost V 1 base and J 0 bases, with 8 bases left between them. CDR3 in DNA: TGTGCCACCAGCAGAGGACAGCTAAGCACAGATACGCAGTATTTT. Amino acid sequence: CATSRGQLSTDTQYF.

J is TRBJ1-1 and V is TRBV6-6; D call uncertain. The CDR3 has 12 amino acids. Trimming cost V 4 bases and J 4 bases, with 7 bases left between them. Germline V gene lookup returns CDR1 MNHNY and CDR2 SVGAGI (reference sequence). The DNA of the CDR3 is TGTGCCAGCAGTTTACGCGTCACTGAAGCTTTCTTT. This translates into CASSLRVTEAFF.

J is TRBJ1-1 and V is TRBV3-1 (or the pseudogene TRBV3-2); perhaps TRBD1 as D (6 bases). The CDR3 loop spans 14 amino acids. Germline values: CDR1 LGHDT, CDR2 YNNKEL (reference sequence). V lost 4 bases and J lost 3, with 12 bases in between. In DNA, the CDR3 is TGTGCCAGCAGCCCAGCGGGGGCGGACACTGAAGCTTTCTTT. Residues: CASSPAGADTEAFF.

Remarks on this clone: Relative to the germline gene, one junction end is altered; a read error may explain this. The chain carries TRBV6-5 and TRBJ2-2, with TRBD2 identical over 10 bases. The V gene's germline CDR1 is MNHEY and CDR2 SVGAGI. The CDR3 has 12 residues. CDR3 amino acids: CASQLAGTFMVF. DNA of the CDR3: TGTGCCAGCCAACTAGCGGGGACGTTTATGGTTTTT.

The chain carries TRBV6-1 and TRBJ2-1; no firm D call. Germline lookup yields CDR1 MNHNS and CDR2 SASEGT. Trimming removed 2 bases at V and 7 bases at J, with 12 bases between. The CDR3 has 14 amino acids. The CDR3 nucleotides read TGTGCCAGCAGTGAAAATGGCAATTTGAATGAGCAGTTCTTC. This gives the protein CASSENGNLNEQFF.

The CDR3 sequence: CASSKRLAGGNEQFF. Here the CDR3 DNA reads TGTGCCAGCAGTAAAAGACTAGCGGGAGGCAATGAGCAGTTCTTC. This chain connects TRBV2 to TRBJ2-1; 13 bases agree with TRBD2. With 5 bases clipped from V and 6 bases from J, the junction kept 4 bases outside the gene matches. The germline gives CDR1 SNHLY, CDR2 FYNNEI. The CDR3 runs 15 residues. Variable domain in full (rest from reference TRBV2 and TRBJ2-1): EPEVTQTPSHQVTQMGQEVILRCVPISNHLYFYWYRQILGQKVEFLVSFYNNEISEKSEIFDDQFSVERPDGSNFTLKIRSTKLEDSAMYFCASSKRLAGGNEQFFGPGTRLTVL.

The count of this clone is one. The chain carries TRBV5-1 and TRBJ1-2; D gene ambiguous. The CDR3 is 11 amino acids. V was cut by 3 bases and J by 4 bases, with 4 bases left in between. Looked up from germline, CDR1 is SGHRS and CDR2 is YFSETQ. Here the CDR3 reads CASSYGYGYTF. DNA of the CDR3: TGCGCCAGCAGCTACGGCTATGGCTACACCTTC.

The table lists this clone with a few counts. This chain connects TRBV24-1 to TRBJ2-5, with TRBD2 matching 10 bases. CDR3 size: 13 residues. Germline V lookup: CDR1 KGHDR, CDR2 SFDVKD. The trim removed 7 bases at V and 5 bases at J, leaving 3 bases unmatched. DNA for the CDR3: TGTGCCACCAGATCTAGCGGGAGTGAGACCCAGTACTTC. Amino acid sequence: CATRSSGSETQYF.

This chain links TRBV5-1 with TRBJ2-7, with TRBD2 matching 8 bases. CDR3 length: 17 amino acids. CDR1 is SGHRS and CDR2 is YFSETQ in the germline V gene. Germline trimming cut 1 base from V and 4 bases from J; bases unmatched to any gene: 13. The DNA of the CDR3 is TGCGCCAGCAGCTTGATGGTCCAGGGTAGCGGGGCATACGAGCAGTACTTC. It codes for CASSLMVQGSGAYEQYF.

In its sample, this clone was seen once. The genes are TRBV28 and TRBJ1-5; a weak D match, TRBD1 (6 bases). Between the trimmed V and J ends, which lost 6 bases and 7 bases, there was a span of 19 bases. Germline V gene data show CDR1 as MDHEN and CDR2 as SYDVKM. The CDR3 covers 15 residues. The CDR3 reads CASRPAGTSSQPQHF. CDR3 nucleotide sequence: TGTGCCAGCAGGCCCGCAGGGACATCCAGCCAGCCCCAGCATTTT.

The V and J genes are TRBV5-6 and TRBJ1-2; 10 bases agree with TRBD1. CDR1 is SGHDT, CDR2 YYEEEE, per germline. Unmatched junction bases numbered 4, after V lost 4 bases and J lost 7 bases. The CDR3 is made up of 13 amino acids. The CDR3 loop reads CASSKGQGSGYTF. DNA for the CDR3: TGTGCCAGCAGCAAGGGACAGGGGAGTGGCTACACCTTC.

This chain uses TRBV5-6 with TRBJ2-7; 9 positions agree with TRBD2. J was trimmed by 2 bases and V by 0 bases; bases with no gene match: 6. Germline-derived CDR1 and CDR2 are SGHDT and YYEEEE. This CDR3 spans 16 amino acids. CDR3 nucleotide sequence: TGTGCCAGCAGCTTGGTTAGCGGGGGTGGGACCTACGAGCAGTACTTC. Translated: CASSLVSGGGTYEQYF.

This sequence joins TRBV7-2 and TRBJ2-7, with a tentative D call TRBD1 (6 bases). CDR3 size: 15 residues. CDR1 and CDR2 from the germline V gene are SGHTA and FQGNSA. The V end was cut by 0 bases, the J end by 3 bases, with 12 bases between. The CDR3 reads CASSLAPGRGYEQYF. The CDR3 DNA reads as TGTGCCAGCAGCTTAGCGCCGGGCAGGGGCTACGAGCAGTACTTC.

This clone is a singleton in its sample. This chain uses TRBV19 with TRBJ1-5, with D possibly matching TRBD1 (5 bases). The V end lost 4 bases, the J end lost 5 bases, and 6 bases lay between the germline ends. The CDR3 has 12 residues. CDR1 is LNHDA, CDR2 SQIVND, per germline (reference sequence). The CDR3 protein is CASSKGDQPQHF. The CDR3 region has the DNA TGTGCCAGTAGTAAAGGGGATCAGCCCCAGCATTTT.

CDR3 coding DNA: TGTGCCTGGAGCCAATCGACAGGGGTCTCACCCCTCCACTTT. As protein: CAWSQSTGVSPLHF. The chain uses TRBV30 and TRBJ1-6, with TRBD1 matching 8 bases. Looked up from germline, CDR1 is GTSNPN and CDR2 is SVGIG (reference sequence). This CDR3 has 14 amino acids. Germline trimming cut 3 bases from V and 10 bases from J; bases unmatched to any gene: 8.